This TCR beta chain comes out of a study of CD8 T cells in ankylosing spondylitis. Overall study findings and caveats: Researchers reportedly found disease-linked clones significantly enriched in matched ankylosing spondylitis synovial fluid. Apparently characteristic of ankylosing spondylitis blood was a TCR beta motif (about 8 highly homologous variants).

This clonotype has a count of ten or more. Its matching antigen is unknown. The junction had 6 bases not matched to a gene; V was cut back by 5 bases and J by 8 bases. Germline assignment: CDR1 ENHRY and CDR2 SYGVKD. The CDR3 length is 13 residues. Scientists made TCR beta libraries using quantitative 5'-RACE with molecular barcodes. TCRdb fed the 5' RACE reads into MiXCR, producing one record per CDR3 protein. The sample records more than 400,000 distinct CDR3 sequences, 5.3% being singletons. The receptor was isolated from a male donor with ankylosing spondylitis. The V call is TRBV10-3, the J call TRBJ1-2; 9 bases fit TRBD1. Input material: blood, either unsorted or a sorted T cell fraction (not recorded which). For the CDR3, the DNA is TGTGCCATCAGTCTACAGGGGGCGGTGGGCTACACCTTC. It specifies CAISLQGAVGYTF.